This is a list of T cell receptor beta chains from one sample in a study of blood T cell repertoires in COVID-19. The table came from immunoSEQ multiplex PCR; TCRdb's copy has only in-frame clones and leaves some out. Here the sample spans roughly 250,000 clones, nearly 85% being singletons. Material for sequencing was peripheral blood. The receptors come from a human donor in a cohort sampled during active COVID-19. Each CDR3 is given with its conserved first and last residue. D genes are given only for firm matches. Clone size appears in some rows only: once, few, many, or a class for an expanded clone.

d_gene: TRBD1; v_gene: TRBV7-9; abundance: .; j_gene: TRBJ2-1; CDR3nt: TGTGCCAGCAGCGGACAGGGGGCCTCTTTTTCGTACAATGAGCAGTTCTTC; CDR3aa: CASSGQGASFSYNEQFF
d_gene: TRBD2; v_gene: TRBV5-8; abundance: .; j_gene: TRBJ2-3; CDR3nt: TGTGCCAGCAGGGAGGCTAGCGGGAGGGACAGCACAGATACGCAGTATTTT; CDR3aa: CASREASGRDSTDTQYF
d_gene: TRBD1; v_gene: TRBV7-9; abundance: .; j_gene: TRBJ2-3; CDR3nt: TGTGCCAGCAGCTCCCCAGACAGGGTGGCAGATACGCAGTATTTT; CDR3aa: CASSSPDRVADTQYF
d_gene: TRBD2; v_gene: TRBV9; abundance: .; j_gene: TRBJ2-7; CDR3nt: TGTGCCAGCAGCGTAGGTCTAGCGGGGGGCCACGAGCAGTACTTC; CDR3aa: CASSVGLAGGHEQYF
d_gene: .; v_gene: TRBV2; abundance: once; j_gene: TRBJ2-7; CDR3nt: TGTGCCAGCAGGGCCGGAGAGTACGAGCAGTACTTC; CDR3aa: CASRAGEYEQYF
d_gene: TRBD1; v_gene: TRBV2; abundance: .; j_gene: TRBJ1-2; CDR3nt: TGTGCCAGCAGTGACACAGGGGACAACTATGGCTACACCTTC; CDR3aa: CASSDTGDNYGYTF
d_gene: TRBD1; v_gene: TRBV6-5; abundance: many; j_gene: TRBJ2-1; CDR3nt: TGTGCCAGCTTGGACAGGGGATTTTACAATGAGCAGTTCTTC; CDR3aa: CASLDRGFYNEQFF
d_gene: TRBD1; v_gene: TRBV9; abundance: once; j_gene: TRBJ2-3; CDR3nt: TGTGCCAGCAGCGTAGCAAGGATGGGGACAGGGAAAGATACGCAGTATTTT; CDR3aa: CASSVARMGTGKDTQYF
d_gene: .; v_gene: TRBV5-6; abundance: .; j_gene: TRBJ2-1; CDR3nt: TGTGCCAGCAGCAGGCGGGCCTTGGTTTTCAATGAGCAGTTCTTC; CDR3aa: CASSRRALVFNEQFF
d_gene: .; v_gene: TRBV1; abundance: few; j_gene: TRBJ2-2; CDR3nt: TGCACCAGCAGCCGGGAGTGTACGAACACCGGGGAGCTGTTTTTT; CDR3aa: CTSSRECTNTGELFF
d_gene: TRBD1; v_gene: TRBV27; abundance: .; j_gene: TRBJ1-2; CDR3nt: TGTGCCAGCAGTCCCGGAGGGGACAGGGGGCTTGGCTACACCTTC; CDR3aa: CASSPGGDRGLGYTF